These 17 T cell receptor beta chains were sequenced from one sample in a study of T-cell memory formation after mild COVID-19. From the 5' RACE reads, TCRdb called clonotypes with MiXCR, one entry per CDR3 protein. The top ten hold around 13% of the sample, which has 470,000 or so distinct CDR3 sequences, 20% to 25% seen once. Sample: PBMCs or a T cell subset sorted from them (not recorded which). The receptors come from an adult woman who had mild COVID-19 (a few samples of this study predate the infection). Cell type and time point are not known.

This chain joins TRBV29-1 and TRBJ1-2, with unresolved D. The CDR3 extends over 15 amino acids. The V gene lost 3 bases and the J gene lost 1 base, with 15 bases spanning the gap. CDR1 and CDR2 (germline): SQVTM, ANQGSEA. CDR3 in DNA: TGCAGCGTTGAGCCAGCCACTTCTTTTAACTATGGCTACACCTTC. Residues: CSVEPATSFNYGYTF.

The CDR3 DNA follows: TGTGCCAGCAGCGTAGACACAGGCCTCTACGAGCAGTACTTC. Its protein is CASSVDTGLYEQYF. This sequence joins TRBV9 and TRBJ2-7; maybe TRBD1 (5 bases). V was clipped by 0 bases and J by 3 bases, with 10 bases between them. The CDR3 loop spans 14 amino acids. Per germline, CDR1 SGDLS and CDR2 YYNGEE.

This clonotype has more than one count but fewer than ten. V usage is TRBV12-3 or TRBV12-4 and J usage is TRBJ1-5, with D possibly being TRBD1 (5 bases). The CDR3 length is 16 residues. Trimming pared 2 bases from V and 4 bases from J, leaving 15 bases between. This CDR3 reads CASSLIPGVGNQPQHF. In nucleotides, the CDR3 is TGTGCCAGCAGTTTAATACCGGGGGTAGGGAATCAGCCCCAGCATTTT.

In this sample, this clonotype turned up many times. This chain uses TRBV3-1 with TRBJ2-7; TRBD1 might be the D (5 bases). Germline CDR1 LGHDT, CDR2 YNNKEL (reference sequence). V lost 0 bases and J 12 bases, leaving 12 bases between the germline ends. This CDR3 comprises 12 residues. The CDR3 sequence: CASSQDFQGWYF. In DNA, the CDR3 is TGTGCCAGCAGCCAAGATTTTCAGGGCTGGTACTTC.

This clonotype was detected a few times. The rearrangement uses TRBV20-1 and TRBJ2-2, with 9 bases that match TRBD1. The CDR3 spans 17 residues. Trimming at V came to 1 base and at J to 3 bases, leaving 9 bases not matched to a gene. CDR1 DFQATT and CDR2 SNEGSKA come from the germline V gene (reference sequence). This chain's CDR3 is CSARANRGRRDTGELFF. CDR3 in DNA: TGCAGTGCTAGAGCGAACAGGGGGCGGAGGGACACCGGGGAGCTGTTTTTT.

DNA for the CDR3: TGTGCCAGCAGCCAGCCGGAGTTTCAAGAGACCCAGTACTTC. Its translation is CASSQPEFQETQYF. The V and J genes are TRBV7-3 and TRBJ2-5; D is unclear. This CDR3 comprises 14 residues. With 5 bases removed from V and 2 bases from J, the gap between germline ends came to 12 bases. CDR1 and CDR2 (germline): SGHTA, FQGTGA. The full variable domain, rest sourced from reference TRBV7-3 and TRBJ2-5, is GAGVSQTPSNKVTEKGKYVELRCDPISGHTALYWYRQSLGQGPEFLIYFQGTGAADDSGLPNDRFFAVRPEGSVSTLKIQRTERGDSAVYLCASSQPEFQETQYFGPGTRLLVL.

This clonotype has more than one count but fewer than ten. The V and J genes are TRBV19 and TRBJ1-5; D remains ambiguous. Germline V gene lookup returns CDR1 LNHDA and CDR2 SQIVND (reference sequence). The CDR3 is made up of 12 amino acids. The germline V and J ends were trimmed by 5 bases and 3 bases, with 5 bases remaining between them. The CDR3 DNA reads TGTGCCAGTAGTCCGGACAATCAGCCCCAGCATTTT. It encodes CASSPDNQPQHF.

V and J are TRBV12-3 or TRBV12-4 and TRBJ2-1; D possibly uses TRBD1 or TRBD2 (5 bases each). The CDR3 runs 14 residues. The V gene lost 8 bases and the J gene lost 7 bases, with 18 bases spanning the gap. Written as DNA, the CDR3 is TGTGCCAGCTCTGGGGGACCTACTCGTAATGAGCAGTTCTTC. Its translation is CASSGGPTRNEQFF.

This clonotype appeared once. The CDR3 region has the DNA TGTGCCAGCAGCTCGAGGGGACTAGCGGGGGGGCAAGAGACCCAGTACTTC. This encodes CASSSRGLAGGQETQYF. The gene calls are TRBV5-4 and TRBJ2-5, with TRBD2 matching 16 bases. The CDR3 length is 17 residues. Germline V gives CDR1 SGHNT, CDR2 YYREEE (reference sequence). Trimming cost V 3 bases and J 2 bases; bases outside gene matches: 4.

In its sample, this clonotype was seen a few times. The chain recombines TRBV12-3 or TRBV12-4 with TRBJ2-5; TRBD1 matches at 9 bases. Unmatched junction bases numbered 7, after V lost 6 bases and J lost 5 bases. CDR3 length: 14 residues. The CDR3 region is CASSLGTGSETQYF. CDR3 coding DNA: TGTGCCAGCAGCCTTGGGACAGGGAGCGAGACCCAGTACTTC.

In its sample, this clonotype was seen many times. V usage is TRBV14 and J usage is TRBJ2-2; TRBD2 aligns across 14 bases. CDR3 size: 17 residues. V dropped 3 bases and J dropped 3; count of bases not matched to a gene: 3. Germline CDR1 SGHDN, CDR2 FVKESK. CDR3 sequence (DNA): TGTGCCAGCAGCCACCCGGGACTAGCGGGAGACACCGGGGAGCTGTTTTTT. Its translation: CASSHPGLAGDTGELFF.

The rearrangement joins TRBV9 to TRBJ2-3, with a possible D match to TRBD2 (6 bases). This CDR3 is built from 16 residues. The germline V gene encodes CDR1 SGDLS and CDR2 YYNGEE. V shed 3 bases and J shed 1 base, with 15 bases lying between them. CDR3 in DNA: TGTGCCAGCAGCGACCGAGGGCGGGAAGGCACAGATACGCAGTATTTT. The encoded protein is CASSDRGREGTDTQYF.

V and J are TRBV7-2 and TRBJ1-5; D is possibly TRBD1 (6 bases). CDR1 SGHTA and CDR2 FQGNSA come from the germline V gene. Trimming took off 7 bases at V and 7 bases at J, with 20 bases between the two ends. This CDR3 has 15 residues. In nucleotides, the CDR3 is TGTGCCAGCAACCAAGGGCAGGGGAAATGGCAGCCCCAGCATTTT. Residues: CASNQGQGKWQPQHF.

This chain joins TRBV5-5 and TRBJ1-5; no clear D. The CDR3 consists of 14 residues. Germline values: CDR1 SGHKS, CDR2 YYEKEE (reference sequence). Trimming pared 2 bases from V and 0 bases from J, leaving 6 bases between. CDR3 sequence (DNA): TGTGCCAGCAGCTTCCTTCATAGCAATCAGCCCCAGCATTTT. It specifies CASSFLHSNQPQHF. Full variable domain (remainder filled in from reference TRBV5-5 and TRBJ1-5): DAGVTQSPTHLIKTRGQQVTLRCSPISGHKSVSWYQQVLGQGPQFIFQYYEKEERGRGNFPDRFSARQFPNYSSELNVNALLLGDSALYLCASSFLHSNQPQHFGDGTRLSIL.

V and J are TRBV4-3 and TRBJ2-1; the match to TRBD1 covers 8 bases. In germline, CDR1 is LGHNA, CDR2 YSLEER. The V and J ends lost 0 bases and 0 bases, in that order; junction bases with no gene match: 4. The CDR3 spans 17 residues. As DNA, the CDR3 is TGCGCCAGCAGCCAAGATCTGGGGACAGGCTCCTACAATGAGCAGTTCTTC. Residues: CASSQDLGTGSYNEQFF.

The chain is built from TRBV4-2 and TRBJ2-6, with D uncertain. Deletions cut 1 base from V and 4 bases from J, with 5 bases between. This CDR3 comprises 14 residues. Germline-derived CDR1 and CDR2 are LGHNA and YNFKEQ. In DNA form, the CDR3 reads TGTGCCAGCAGCCAAGTCCGGGGGGCCAACGTCCTGACTTTC. Its translation is CASSQVRGANVLTF.

This clonotype was counted between two and nine times. The V call is TRBV29-1, the J call TRBJ2-7, with D unclear. From germline, CDR1 is SQVTM and CDR2 ANQGSEA. The CDR3 totals 11 residues. V was pared by 4 bases and J by 3 bases, with 7 bases between. CDR3 sequence: CSVVKVYEQYF. The CDR3 DNA reads as TGCAGCGTTGTAAAGGTCTACGAGCAGTACTTC.